This T cell receptor beta chain was sequenced for a study of response to subunit inactivated influenza vaccine. TCRdb processed the RT-PCR reads anew with MiXCR; each CDR3 protein has one entry. The sample lists just under 250,000 distinct CDR3 sequences, 9.5% to 15% occurring once. This clonotype turned up a few times. Its target is unknown. Germline CDR1 is SGHRS and CDR2 is YFSETQ. The CDR3 runs to 16 residues. With V trimmed by 0 bases and J by 5 bases, 8 bases remained unmatched. General study results and limits: The authors proposed limited new T cell recruitment per seasonal influenza vaccination.

The sequence derives from a man aged 50 or older who received an inactivated influenza vaccine. The source was non-naive T cells sorted from PBMCs, collected around 15 days before vaccination. The chain combines TRBV5-1 with TRBJ2-5, with 9 bases fitting TRBD2. The DNA of the CDR3 is TGCGCCAGCAGCTTGGGTAGCGGGAGTTTCGGGGAGACCCAGTACTTC. Protein product: CASSLGSGSFGETQYF.